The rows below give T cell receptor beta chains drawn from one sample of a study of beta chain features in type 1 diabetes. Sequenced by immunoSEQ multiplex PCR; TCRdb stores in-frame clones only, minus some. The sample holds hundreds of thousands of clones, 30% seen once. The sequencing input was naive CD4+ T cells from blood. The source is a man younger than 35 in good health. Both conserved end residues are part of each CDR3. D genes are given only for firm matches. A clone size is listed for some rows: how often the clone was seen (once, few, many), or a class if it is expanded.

TGCGCCAGCAGCACGGACGCCCAAGAGACCCAGTACTTC | CASSTDAQETQYF | TRBV5-1 | once | NA | TRBJ2-5
TGTGCCAGCAGCTTGGGCAGTACGGAGACCCAGTACTTC | CASSLGSTETQYF | TRBV5-4 | NA | NA | TRBJ2-5
TGTGCCAGCAGCTTAGCAGGGAGCTCCTACAATGAGCAGTTCTTC | CASSLAGSSYNEQFF | TRBV11-2 | NA | NA | TRBJ2-1
TGTGCCAGCAGTTTATGGCGGACAGGGGTTGGCACCGGGGAGCTGTTTTTT | CASSLWRTGVGTGELFF | TRBV27 | NA | TRBD1 | TRBJ2-2
TGCGCCAGCAGCCAGAGGACAGGGGGCTCGAAGACCCAGTACTTC | CASSQRTGGSKTQYF | TRBV4-1 | NA | TRBD1 | TRBJ2-5
TGTGCCAGCAGTTCCCAGCCAGATACGCAGTATTTT | CASSSQPDTQYF | TRBV28 | once | NA | TRBJ2-3
TGTGCCAGCAGCCCAATTCCCCGGACTATCTACGTCGGGCAGTACTTC | CASSPIPRTIYVGQYF | TRBV7-8 | NA | NA | TRBJ2-7
TGTGCCAGCAACCGAGCGGGAGCACCCTACAATGAGCAGTTCTTC | CASNRAGAPYNEQFF | TRBV6-5 | NA | TRBD2 | TRBJ2-1
TGCAGCGTGACCGGGACTAATTCAGCGGGGGAGCAGTTCTTC | CSVTGTNSAGEQFF | TRBV29-1 | NA | TRBD2 | TRBJ2-1
TGTGCCTGGAGCGTTACTAGCGGGAGGGCAGAGACCCAGTACTTC | CAWSVTSGRAETQYF | TRBV30 | NA | TRBD2 | TRBJ2-5
TGTGCCAGCAGCACACCGGGACAAGGCTCTGGAAACACCATATATTTT | CASSTPGQGSGNTIYF | TRBV28 | few | NA | TRBJ1-3
TGTGCCAGCAGCCAATCCACAGCGCAGGGACGCACAGATACGCAGTATTTT | CASSQSTAQGRTDTQYF | TRBV4-2 | few | NA | TRBJ2-3
TGCGCCAGCAGCCAGGCTAGCGTCTACTCCTACGAGCAGTACTTC | CASSQASVYSYEQYF | TRBV4-1 | NA | NA | TRBJ2-7
TGTGCCAGTAGTGGCGTGGGACAGCGGACCTACGAGCAGTACTTC | CASSGVGQRTYEQYF | TRBV19 | NA | TRBD1 | TRBJ2-7
TGCAGCGTTCCCAAGCGTGGGGGACTAGCGGGAGAGCAGTACTTC | CSVPKRGGLAGEQYF | TRBV29-1 | NA | TRBD2 | TRBJ2-7
TGTGCCTGGAGTGTAGGGCAGGGGAATCAGCCCCAGCATTTT | CAWSVGQGNQPQHF | TRBV30 | few | NA | TRBJ1-5
TGTGCCAGCAGCTTAGACGCGGCCACCTATCAGCCCCAGCATTTT | CASSLDAATYQPQHF | TRBV7-9 | NA | NA | TRBJ1-5
TGTGCCAGCAGCGTAGAGGGCAGGGGAAACAATGAGCAGTTCTTC | CASSVEGRGNNEQFF | TRBV9 | NA | NA | TRBJ2-1
TGTGCCAGCAGTGTTCTAGGGAAATATGAGCAGTTCTTC | CASSVLGKYEQFF | TRBV4-2 | NA | NA | TRBJ2-1
TGTACCAGTAGTAGGAGCACAGATACGCAGTATTTT | CTSSRSTDTQYF | TRBV30 | few | NA | TRBJ2-3
TGCGCCAGCAGCTTTCAGGGGTCGCGCCAAGAGACCCAGTACTTC | CASSFQGSRQETQYF | TRBV5-1 | few | NA | TRBJ2-5
TGTGCCAGCAGCCCGACCGGACAGGGGACGGATACGCAGTATTTT | CASSPTGQGTDTQYF | TRBV28 | NA | TRBD1 | TRBJ2-3
TGTGCCAGCAGTTACACCATTTACAATGAGCAGTTCTTC | CASSYTIYNEQFF | TRBV5-4 | few | NA | TRBJ2-1
TGTGCCAGCAGCTACCTAGCGGGGCCGTCAGACAATGAGCAGTTCTTC | CASSYLAGPSDNEQFF | TRBV21-1 | few | NA | TRBJ2-1